Each of the 8 T cell receptor beta chains below was sequenced from the same sample in a study of T cells expressing NK-cell markers. TCRdb reprocessed the 5' RACE reads, with one entry per CDR3 protein and no DNA. Reported are under 600,000 distinct CDR3 sequences; the ten largest clones contain over 1.1%. Material: blood T cells: a sorted CD56 or NKG2C T cell subset, CD4+ or CD8+ T cells, or bulk PBMC T cells (not recorded which). The receptor source for this set is a woman aged 50 to 60 in good health.

The chain couples TRBV9 to TRBJ2-2. Germline V CDR1 and CDR2: SGDLS, YYNGEE. The CDR3 extends over 16 amino acids. CDR3 sequence: CASSVDVMTNTGELFF.

The chain joins TRBV5-1 to TRBJ2-3; TCRdb reports TRBD1, a call that lacks DNA to check it against. Per the germline V gene, CDR1 is SGHRS and CDR2 is YFSETQ. This CDR3 comprises 16 residues. The CDR3 loop is CASSLGQGERTDTQYF.

The gene calls are TRBV14 and TRBJ2-2. The CDR3 has 13 residues. Germline loops: CDR1 SGHDN, CDR2 FVKESK. CDR3 amino acids: CASSQGVPGELFF.

The rearrangement uses TRBV10-3 and TRBJ2-1. From germline, CDR1 is ENHRY and CDR2 SYGVKD. The CDR3 extends over 13 amino acids. CDR3 in amino acids: CAISESGINEQFF.

The V gene is TRBV12-3 or TRBV12-4, the J gene TRBJ2-6. The CDR3 sequence is 14 residues long. The CDR3 is CASMFSSGANVLTF.

The chain employs TRBV7-9 and TRBJ1-5; the TRBD1 assignment by TCRdb is unverifiable without DNA. The CDR3 contains 12 residues. CDR1 and CDR2 from the germline V gene are SEHNR and FQNEAQ (reference sequence). CDR3 residues: CASTQGDQPQHF.

The rearrangement uses TRBV20-1 and TRBJ2-1. Germline V CDR1 and CDR2: DFQATT, SNEGSKA (reference sequence). This CDR3 has 14 amino acids. The chain's CDR3 is CSARYTISYNEQFF.

This chain links TRBV5-1 with TRBJ1-6; the TCRdb call, TRBD1, lacks DNA for checking. The CDR3 loop spans 12 amino acids. Germline V gene data show CDR1 as SGHRS and CDR2 as YFSETQ. The CDR3 loop reads CASSSGYSPLHF.